This T cell receptor (beta chain) was profiled in a study of post-analysis software for immune sequencing data. Study outcomes and limitations: A few TRBV segments were significantly more frequent in patients than in controls. TRBV5-6, TRBV5-1 and TRBV20-1 were among these segments.

Unique molecular identifiers were carried by the TCR beta cDNA libraries. TCRdb used MiXCR to reprocess the PCR reads, holding one entry per CDR3 protein. The table has hundreds of thousands of distinct CDR3 sequences, about 60% seen once; the top ten hold roughly 10%. Regarding this clonotype: Its antigen is as yet unknown.

The CDR3 extends over 14 amino acids. CDR1 is MNHGY, CDR2 SAAAGT, per germline. V was clipped by 7 bases and J by 4 bases; unmatched bases: 8. The source of this sequence is a girl aged 2 to 9 with multiple sclerosis. The chain links TRBV6-8 to TRBJ1-1; 8 positions agree with TRBD1. Sample: blood. The CDR3 region has the DNA TGTGCCAGCAAAACGGACAGGGAAGGCACTGAAGCTTTCTTT. It codes for CASKTDREGTEAFF.